The subject of this entry is one T cell receptor (beta chain). The antigen is not known. The CDR3 extends over 12 amino acids. From germline, CDR1 is SGHDT and CDR2 YYEEEE. Trimming left V 0 bases short and J 3 bases short, with 4 bases between. This entry belongs to a study of shared clonotypes between healthy human individuals. About the study: The donor pool was made up of two women and a few men aged 18 to 49. Overall study findings and caveats: Four donors had 5% to 6.5% of their naive CD4 clonotypes in common. Non-shared clonotypes were found to have lower generation probabilities than the clonotypes that were shared by all four of the sorted-subset donors.

The naive CD8 population came from CD45RO-negative cells selected for CCR7, without terminally differentiated effector memory CD45RA+ cells. All donors were healthy HIV-negative adults lacking recent acute infections or vaccinations. Libraries were prepared by immunoSEQ multiplex PCR; TCRdb keeps only in-frame clonotypes and omits some of them. The sample contains about 800,000 clones, approximately 96% of which appear only once. The specimen was naive CD8+ T cells sorted from blood. This TCR derives from a man between 25 and 39 years old in good health. The chain recombines TRBV5-6 with TRBJ2-7, with D uncertain. The CDR3 reads CASSLGVYEQYF. The CDR3 coding sequence is TGTGCCAGCAGCTTGGGGGTCTACGAGCAGTACTTC.